One sample yielded the 20 T cell receptor beta chains listed below, sequenced in a study of response to subunit inactivated influenza vaccine (dated by TCRdb to 2016 to 2018). Receptor libraries were prepared by RT-PCR. Sequenced on an Illumina HiSeq 2500. TCRdb cleaned the public reads at Q25 with fastp, built clones with MiXCR and kept in-frame beta chains. A single entry per CDR3 protein holds the most common genes and DNA from its merged rows. The sample records about 170,000 distinct CDR3 sequences, about 11% of which are singletons. The top ten clonotypes cover roughly a third of the sample. The starting material was CD8+ T cells sorted from PBMCs, obtained about 23 months after vaccination. These receptors were collected from a man aged 50 to 75 who received an inactivated influenza vaccine. Donor details come from another sample of the same person, matched by shared clones.

This clonotype was seen repeatedly, ten times or more. The rearrangement links TRBV28 to TRBJ2-2; D is uncertain. Germline values: CDR1 MDHEN, CDR2 SYDVKM. The CDR3 has 12 residues. Between the trimmed V and J ends, which lost 8 bases and 4 bases, there was a span of 8 bases. The CDR3 loop is CASFSPTGELFF. CDR3 DNA: TGTGCCAGCTTTAGTCCCACCGGGGAGCTGTTTTTT.

This clonotype came up a few times. This sequence joins TRBV6-1 and TRBJ2-7; 12 bases map to TRBD2. Germline V gene data show CDR1 as MNHNS and CDR2 as SASEGT. J lost 3 bases, V lost 6 bases, and 3 bases had no gene match. The CDR3 is 14 amino acids. CDR3 protein: CASSRLAGDYEQYF. CDR3 bases: TGTGCCAGCAGCCGACTAGCGGGGGACTACGAGCAGTACTTC.

This clonotype has a handful of counts. The chain has TRBV27 and TRBJ2-5; D is undetermined. The CDR3 length is 16 residues. Germline V gives CDR1 MNHEY, CDR2 SMNVEV (reference sequence). The V and J ends lost 2 bases and 5 bases respectively, with 18 bases between them. The CDR3 is CASSLSWDLLAETQYF. CDR3 DNA sequence: TGTGCCAGCAGTTTAAGCTGGGATCTGCTTGCTGAGACCCAGTACTTC.

In its sample, this clonotype was seen a few times. The chain employs TRBV14 and TRBJ1-5; a possible D gene is TRBD1 (5 bases). Per germline, CDR1 SGHDN and CDR2 FVKESK. V lost 3 bases and J lost 6, with 12 bases in between. This CDR3 is built from 14 residues. DNA for the CDR3: TGTGCCAGCAGCCAGTCAGGGATGGGTCAGCCCCAGCATTTT. This translates into CASSQSGMGQPQHF.

V gene TRBV7-6 combines with J gene TRBJ2-4; 10 nucleotides match TRBD1. The CDR3 extends over 15 amino acids. J gave up 3 bases and V 5 bases, and 4 bases lay outside the gene matches. Per germline, CDR1 SGHVS and CDR2 FNYEAQ. CDR3 amino acids: CASSPTGGGKNIQYF. The CDR3 DNA is TGTGCCAGCAGCCCGACAGGGGGCGGCAAAAACATTCAGTACTTC.

The CDR3 DNA sequence: TGTGCCAGCAGTTTGGGGGGACTAACAAAAGATACGCAGTATTTT. Translating it yields CASSLGGLTKDTQYF. The rearrangement uses TRBV27 and TRBJ2-3; 7 bases align to TRBD2. This CDR3 comprises 15 residues. Per germline, CDR1 MNHEY and CDR2 SMNVEV (reference sequence). The V and J ends lost 3 bases and 5 bases, in that order; junction bases with no gene match: 8.

This chain connects TRBV6-5 to TRBJ1-1, with D hard to call. The CDR3 extends over 15 amino acids. The germline V gene encodes CDR1 MNHEY and CDR2 SVGAGI. V was pared by 0 bases and J by 1 base, with 9 bases between. CDR3 DNA: TGTGCCAGCAGTTACTCCGCGGAAGCGAACACTGAAGCTTTCTTT. The encoded protein is CASSYSAEANTEAFF.

The gene calls are TRBV30 and TRBJ2-2; 7 bases line up with TRBD2. CDR3 length equals 13 residues. Germline lookup yields CDR1 GTSNPN and CDR2 SVGIG (reference sequence). In DNA form, the CDR3 reads TGTGCTGGGGGGGTCTCGAACACCGGGGAGCTGTTTTTT. The encoded protein is CAGGVSNTGELFF. Using reference TRBV30 and TRBJ2-2 for the parts outside the CDR3, the full variable domain is SQTIHQWPATLVQPVGSPLSLECTVEGTSNPNLYWYRQAAGRGLQLLFYSVGIGQISSEVPQNLSASRPQDRQFILSSKKLLLSDSGFYLCAGGVSNTGELFFGEGSRLTVL.

With regard to this clonotype: A junction end diverges from the germline sequence, so it may reflect a read error. J is TRBJ2-7 and V is TRBV4-1, with 7 bases matching TRBD2. This CDR3 comprises 15 residues. Germline V gene lookup returns CDR1 MGHRA and CDR2 YSYEKL. CDR3 amino acids: CASRQGTSEKVEQYF. The CDR3 coding sequence is TGCGCCAGCCGCCAAGGTACTAGCGAGAAGGTCGAGCAGTACTTC.

The CDR3 here is CASSQGPTGKETQYF. The CDR3 DNA reads TGCGCCAGCAGCCAAGGCCCGACAGGGAAAGAGACCCAGTACTTC. The chain carries TRBV4-3 and TRBJ2-5, with TRBD1 matching over 7 bases. Trimming at V came to 1 base and at J to 3 bases, leaving 5 bases not matched to a gene. The CDR3 runs to 15 residues. Germline-derived CDR1 and CDR2 are LGHNA and YSLEER.

The V gene is TRBV4-3, the J gene TRBJ1-1, with D tentatively TRBD1 (5 bases). Germline V CDR1 and CDR2: LGHNA, YSLEER. CDR3 length: 15 amino acids. Trimming pared 1 base from V and 4 bases from J, leaving 13 bases between. The CDR3, as DNA: TGCGCCAGCAGCCAAGCATCCTCAGGGTCCACTGAAGCTTTCTTT. Protein product: CASSQASSGSTEAFF.

This clonotype was detected only a few times. The chain employs TRBV7-2 and TRBJ2-7, with D hard to call. The CDR3 runs 15 residues. Per germline, CDR1 SGHTA and CDR2 FQGNSA. Trimming removed 5 bases from V and 0 bases from J, with 14 bases in between. The CDR3 coding sequence is TGTGCCAGCAGCCGAGAACGCCATAGCTCCTACGAGCAGTACTTC. Amino acids: CASSRERHSSYEQYF.

The chain carries TRBV20-1 and TRBJ1-5, with unresolved D. V was trimmed by 2 bases and J by 0 bases, leaving 14 bases between them. The CDR3 loop spans 16 amino acids. Germline V CDR1 and CDR2: DFQATT, SNEGSKA (reference sequence). The DNA of the CDR3 is TGCAGTGCTAGACACCTAGGGCAATATAGCAATCAGCCCCAGCATTTT. This sequence encodes CSARHLGQYSNQPQHF.

This clonotype has just a few counts. The CDR3 protein is CSVVGHSYEQYF. CDR3 DNA: TGCAGCGTTGTTGGACACTCCTACGAGCAGTACTTC. The V gene is TRBV29-1, the J gene TRBJ2-7; possible D gene TRBD1, 5 bases. The length of the CDR3 is 12 residues. V lost 4 bases, J lost 0 bases, and 7 bases lay in between. From germline, CDR1 is SQVTM and CDR2 ANQGSEA.

The chain couples TRBV14 to TRBJ2-7; D is undetermined. Trimming removed 1 base from V and 7 bases from J, with 11 bases in between. The CDR3 spans 13 residues. The V gene's germline CDR1 is SGHDN and CDR2 FVKESK. CDR3 sequence (DNA): TGTGCCAGCAGCCAAGTCCTCCTGCGGGAGCAGTACTTC. Translation gives CASSQVLLREQYF.

This sequence joins TRBV11-2 and TRBJ2-5, with no clear D. This CDR3 has 15 residues. The V gene lost 1 base and the J gene lost 2 bases, with 11 bases spanning the gap. Germline V gene sequence: CDR1 SGHAT, CDR2 FQNNGV. CDR3 DNA: TGTGCCAGCAGCTTAGTTTTCCCAGCTCAAGAGACCCAGTACTTC. Translation: CASSLVFPAQETQYF.

V usage is TRBV6-2 or TRBV6-3 and J usage is TRBJ2-3, with TRBD2 matching 7 bases. With 4 bases clipped from V and 6 bases from J, the junction kept 10 bases outside the gene matches. The CDR3 covers 15 residues. Germline lookup yields CDR1 MNHEY and CDR2 SVGEGT. CDR3: CASSLMDGRRDTQYF. The CDR3 DNA is TGTGCCAGCAGTTTAATGGACGGGAGGCGTGATACGCAGTATTTT.

The chain combines TRBV6-2 or TRBV6-3 with TRBJ2-7; no firm D call. V was trimmed by 6 bases and J by 3 bases, leaving 6 bases between them. This CDR3 contains 11 residues. Germline CDR1 is MNHEY and CDR2 is SVGEGT. CDR3 in DNA: TGTGCCAGCAGGGTGGACTACGAGCAGTACTTC. Protein: CASRVDYEQYF.

V usage is TRBV28 and J usage is TRBJ1-5, with 9 positions matching TRBD1. The CDR3 has 16 residues. Germline V gene lookup returns CDR1 MDHEN and CDR2 SYDVKM. V lost 5 bases to trimming and J lost 4 bases; unmatched junction nucleotides: 9. CDR3: CASSLEGQGANQPQHF. The DNA for the CDR3 is TGTGCCAGCAGTCTTGAGGGACAGGGAGCGAATCAGCCCCAGCATTTT.

This clonotype has just a few counts. The rearrangement joins TRBV7-8 to TRBJ2-7; 7 bases align to TRBD2. Germline V gene data show CDR1 as SGHVS and CDR2 as FQNEAQ. Germline trimming cut 2 bases from V and 4 bases from J; bases unmatched to any gene: 11. CDR3 size: 16 residues. CDR3 sequence reads: CASSLSKTGGGYEQYF. In nucleotides, the CDR3 is TGTGCCAGCAGCTTAAGTAAAACGGGAGGAGGATACGAGCAGTACTTC.